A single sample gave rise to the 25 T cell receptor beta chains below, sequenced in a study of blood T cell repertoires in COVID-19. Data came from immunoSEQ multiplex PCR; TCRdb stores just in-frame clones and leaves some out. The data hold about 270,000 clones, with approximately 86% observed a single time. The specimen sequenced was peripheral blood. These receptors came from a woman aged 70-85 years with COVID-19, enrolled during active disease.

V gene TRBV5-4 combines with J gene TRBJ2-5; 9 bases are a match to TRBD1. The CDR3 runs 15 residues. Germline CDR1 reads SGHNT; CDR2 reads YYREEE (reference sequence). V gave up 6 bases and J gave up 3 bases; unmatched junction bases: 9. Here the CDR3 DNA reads TGTGCCAGCACACATGGGACAGGGCGCGAAGAGACCCAGTACTTC. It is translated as CASTHGTGREETQYF.

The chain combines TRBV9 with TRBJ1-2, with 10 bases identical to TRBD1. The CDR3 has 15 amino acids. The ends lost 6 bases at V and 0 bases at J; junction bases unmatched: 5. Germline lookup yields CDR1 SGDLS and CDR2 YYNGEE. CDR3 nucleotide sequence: TGTGCCAGCACCCGGGACAGGGGCTCTAACTATGGCTACACCTTC. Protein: CASTRDRGSNYGYTF.

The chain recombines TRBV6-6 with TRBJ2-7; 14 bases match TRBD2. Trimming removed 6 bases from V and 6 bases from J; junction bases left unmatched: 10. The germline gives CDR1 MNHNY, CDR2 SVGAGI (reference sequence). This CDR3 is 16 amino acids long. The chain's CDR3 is CASSLSTSGGAFEQYF. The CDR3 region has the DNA TGTGCCAGCAGCCTATCGACTAGCGGGGGGGCCTTCGAGCAGTACTTC.

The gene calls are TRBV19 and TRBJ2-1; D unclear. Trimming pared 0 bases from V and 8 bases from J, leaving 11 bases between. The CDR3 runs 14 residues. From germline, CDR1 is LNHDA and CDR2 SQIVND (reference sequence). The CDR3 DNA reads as TGTGCCAGTAGTATAGACAGGTCGATACATGAGCAGTTCTTC. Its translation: CASSIDRSIHEQFF.

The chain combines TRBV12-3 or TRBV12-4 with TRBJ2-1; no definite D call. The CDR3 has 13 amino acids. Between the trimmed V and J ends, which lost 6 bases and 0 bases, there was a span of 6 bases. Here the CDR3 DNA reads TGTGCCAGCAGCCCGGTCTCCTACAATGAGCAGTTCTTC. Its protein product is CASSPVSYNEQFF.

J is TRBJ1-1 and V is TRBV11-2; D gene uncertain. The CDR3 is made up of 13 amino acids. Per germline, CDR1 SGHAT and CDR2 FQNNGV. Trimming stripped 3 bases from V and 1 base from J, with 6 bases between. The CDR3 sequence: CASSFRGNTEAFF. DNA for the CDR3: TGTGCCAGCAGCTTTAGAGGGAACACTGAAGCTTTCTTT.

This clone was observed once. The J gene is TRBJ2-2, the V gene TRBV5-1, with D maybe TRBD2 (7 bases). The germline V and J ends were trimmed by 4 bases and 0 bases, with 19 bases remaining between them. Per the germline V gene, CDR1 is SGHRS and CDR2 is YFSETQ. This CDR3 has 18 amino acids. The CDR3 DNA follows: TGCGCCAGCAGCCCGTTTGGGGGGGCGGATTCGAACACCGGGGAGCTGTTTTTT. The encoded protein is CASSPFGGADSNTGELFF.

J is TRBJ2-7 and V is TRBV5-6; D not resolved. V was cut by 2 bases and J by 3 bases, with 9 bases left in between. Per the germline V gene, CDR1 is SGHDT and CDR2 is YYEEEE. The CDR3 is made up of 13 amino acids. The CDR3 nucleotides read TGTGCCAGCAGCTTCGACGGGTTCTACGAGCAGTACTTC. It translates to CASSFDGFYEQYF.

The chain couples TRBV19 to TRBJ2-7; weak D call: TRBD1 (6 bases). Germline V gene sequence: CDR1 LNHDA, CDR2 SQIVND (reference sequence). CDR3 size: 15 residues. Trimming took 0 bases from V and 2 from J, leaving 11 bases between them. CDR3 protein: CASSIEGTTTYEQYF. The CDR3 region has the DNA TGTGCCAGTAGTATAGAAGGGACAACGACCTACGAGCAGTACTTC.

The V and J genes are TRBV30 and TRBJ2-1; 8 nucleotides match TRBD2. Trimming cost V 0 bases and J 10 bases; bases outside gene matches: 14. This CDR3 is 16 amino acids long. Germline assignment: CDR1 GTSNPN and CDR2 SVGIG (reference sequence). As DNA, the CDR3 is TGTGCCTGGAGTGTAAAATTAGGCGGGGGGAGGAAGGAGCAGTTCTTC. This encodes CAWSVKLGGGRKEQFF.

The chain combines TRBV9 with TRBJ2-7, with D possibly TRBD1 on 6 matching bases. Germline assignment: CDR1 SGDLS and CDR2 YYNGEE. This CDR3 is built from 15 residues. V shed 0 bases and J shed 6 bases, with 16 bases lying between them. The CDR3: CASSVGRGLSTEQYF. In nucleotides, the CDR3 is TGTGCCAGCAGCGTAGGCAGGGGTCTATCAACCGAGCAGTACTTC.

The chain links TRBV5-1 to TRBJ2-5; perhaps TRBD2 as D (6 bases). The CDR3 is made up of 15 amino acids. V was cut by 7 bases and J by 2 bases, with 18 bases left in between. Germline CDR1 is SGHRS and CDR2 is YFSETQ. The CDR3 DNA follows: TGCGCCAGCGGACTGGGGAGGCAGACGCAAGAGACCCAGTACTTC. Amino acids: CASGLGRQTQETQYF.

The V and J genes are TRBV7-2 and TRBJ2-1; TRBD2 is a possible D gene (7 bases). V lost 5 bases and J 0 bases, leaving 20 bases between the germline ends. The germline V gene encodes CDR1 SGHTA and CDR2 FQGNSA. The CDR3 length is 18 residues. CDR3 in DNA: TGTGCCAGCAGCCTGCATGGGGGGGGCTGGAGCTCCTACAATGAGCAGTTCTTC. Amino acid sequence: CASSLHGGGWSSYNEQFF.

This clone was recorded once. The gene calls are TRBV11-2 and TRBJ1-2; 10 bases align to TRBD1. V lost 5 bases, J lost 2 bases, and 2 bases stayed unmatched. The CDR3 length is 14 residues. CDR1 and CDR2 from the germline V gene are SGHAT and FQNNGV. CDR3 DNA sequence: TGTGCCAGCAGCCGGACAGGGGGAAACTATGGCTACACCTTC. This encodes CASSRTGGNYGYTF.

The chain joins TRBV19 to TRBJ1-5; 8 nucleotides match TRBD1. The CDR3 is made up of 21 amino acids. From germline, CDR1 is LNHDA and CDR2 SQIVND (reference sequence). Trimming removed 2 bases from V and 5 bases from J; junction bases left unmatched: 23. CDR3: CASSIQGSGAGGLHKHQPQHF. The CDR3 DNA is TGTGCCAGTAGTATACAAGGATCCGGGGCAGGGGGCCTCCATAAGCATCAGCCCCAGCATTTT.

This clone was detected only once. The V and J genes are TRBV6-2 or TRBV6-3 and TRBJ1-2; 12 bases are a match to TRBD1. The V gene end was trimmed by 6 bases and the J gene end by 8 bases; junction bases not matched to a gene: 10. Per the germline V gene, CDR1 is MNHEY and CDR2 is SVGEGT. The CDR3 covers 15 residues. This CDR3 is CASSPAGQGAKGYTF. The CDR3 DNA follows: TGTGCCAGCAGCCCTGCGGGACAGGGGGCTAAGGGCTACACCTTC.

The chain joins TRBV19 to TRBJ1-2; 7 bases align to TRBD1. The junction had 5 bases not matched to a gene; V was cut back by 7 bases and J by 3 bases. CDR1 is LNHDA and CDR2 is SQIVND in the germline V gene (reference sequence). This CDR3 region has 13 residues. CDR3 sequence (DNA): TGTGCCAGTAACGACAGGGAGGACTATGGCTACACCTTC. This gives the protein CASNDREDYGYTF.

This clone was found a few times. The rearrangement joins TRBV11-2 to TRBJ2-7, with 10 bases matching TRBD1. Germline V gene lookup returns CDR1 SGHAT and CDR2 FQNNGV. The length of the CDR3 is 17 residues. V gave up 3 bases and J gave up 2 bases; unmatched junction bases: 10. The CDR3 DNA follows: TGTGCCAGCAGCTTGAGAGCCGGGACAGGGGTTACCTACGAGCAGTACTTC. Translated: CASSLRAGTGVTYEQYF.

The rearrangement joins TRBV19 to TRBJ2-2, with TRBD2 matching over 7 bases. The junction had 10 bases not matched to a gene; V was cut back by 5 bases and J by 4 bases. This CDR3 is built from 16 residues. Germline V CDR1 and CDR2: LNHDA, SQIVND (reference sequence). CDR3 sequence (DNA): TGTGCCAGTAGTTGGGGGGGTAGCGGACTCACCGGGGAGCTGTTTTTT. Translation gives CASSWGGSGLTGELFF.

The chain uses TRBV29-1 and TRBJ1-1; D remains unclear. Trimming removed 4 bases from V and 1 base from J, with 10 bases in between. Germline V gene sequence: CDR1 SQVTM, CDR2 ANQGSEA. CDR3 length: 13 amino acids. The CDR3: CSVVSGRNTEAFF. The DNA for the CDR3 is TGCAGCGTTGTAAGTGGCAGGAACACTGAAGCTTTCTTT.

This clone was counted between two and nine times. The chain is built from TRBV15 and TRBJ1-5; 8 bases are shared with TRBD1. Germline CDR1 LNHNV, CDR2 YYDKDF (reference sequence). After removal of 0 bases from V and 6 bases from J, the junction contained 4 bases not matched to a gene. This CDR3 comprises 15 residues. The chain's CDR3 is CATSRDPGGGQPQHF. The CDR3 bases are TGTGCCACCAGCAGAGACCCAGGGGGCGGTCAGCCCCAGCATTTT.

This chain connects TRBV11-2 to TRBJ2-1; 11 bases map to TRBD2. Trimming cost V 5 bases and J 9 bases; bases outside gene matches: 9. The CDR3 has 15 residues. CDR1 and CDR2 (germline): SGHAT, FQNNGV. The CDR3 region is CASSPTSGGKGEQFF. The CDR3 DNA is TGTGCCAGCAGCCCAACTAGCGGGGGAAAGGGTGAGCAGTTCTTC. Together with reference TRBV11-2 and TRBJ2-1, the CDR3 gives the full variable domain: EAGVAQSPRYKIIEKRQSVAFWCNPISGHATLYWYQQILGQGPKLLIQFQNNGVVDDSQLPKDRFSAERLKGVDSTLKIQPAKLEDSAVYLCASSPTSGGKGEQFFGPGTRLTVL.

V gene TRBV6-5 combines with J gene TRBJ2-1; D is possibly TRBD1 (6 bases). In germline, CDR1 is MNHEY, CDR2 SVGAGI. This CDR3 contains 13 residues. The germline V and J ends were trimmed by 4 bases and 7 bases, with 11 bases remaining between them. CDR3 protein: CASSLSGDNEQFF. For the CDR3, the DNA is TGTGCCAGCAGTTTATCAGGGGATAATGAGCAGTTCTTC.

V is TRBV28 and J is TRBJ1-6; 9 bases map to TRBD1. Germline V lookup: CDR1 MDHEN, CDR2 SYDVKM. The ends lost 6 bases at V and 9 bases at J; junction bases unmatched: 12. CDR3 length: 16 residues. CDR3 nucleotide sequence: TGTGCCAGCAGCTTGACCCCACAGGGGGCGCGTTCACCCCTCCACTTT. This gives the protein CASSLTPQGARSPLHF.

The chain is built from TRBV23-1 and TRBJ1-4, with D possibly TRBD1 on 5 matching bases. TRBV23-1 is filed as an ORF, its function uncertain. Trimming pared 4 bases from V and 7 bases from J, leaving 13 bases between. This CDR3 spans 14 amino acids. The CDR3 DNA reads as TGCGCCAGCAGTCCACAGGTGGGAAGTGAAAAACTGTTTTTT. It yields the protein CASSPQVGSEKLFF.